One and the same sample provided the 18 T cell receptor beta chains below, sequenced in a study of cytomegalovirus exposure and HLA in healthy donors. This PCR relied on a set of 60 Vbeta primers and 13 Jbeta primers. Method: immunoSEQ multiplex PCR; TCRdb's copy keeps in-frame clones and lacks some. The sample lists about 190,000 clones; roughly 81% were seen once. The sequenced material came from PBMCs. The receptors come from a woman aged 25 to 39 in good health and CMV-seropositive.

CDR3 loop: CASSLFRGREGYTF. In DNA form, the CDR3 reads TGTGCCAGCAGCTTATTTAGGGGGCGCGAGGGCTACACCTTC. This chain joins TRBV11-2 and TRBJ1-2; 7 bases map to TRBD1. V shed 2 bases and J 8 bases; nucleotides not matched to a gene: 8. CDR3 length: 14 residues. Germline V CDR1 and CDR2: SGHAT, FQNNGV.

This chain joins TRBV10-2 and TRBJ1-4; a weak D match, TRBD1 (5 bases). The CDR3 has 17 amino acids. Germline-derived CDR1 and CDR2 are WSHSY and SAAADI. The V and J ends lost 2 bases and 7 bases respectively, with 20 bases between them. The CDR3 loop is CASSERKIGAEVEKLFF. CDR3 bases: TGCGCCAGCAGTGAGAGGAAAATTGGGGCAGAAGTTGAAAAACTGTTTTTT.

This clone was seen more than once but under ten times. The chain links TRBV6-5 to TRBJ2-3, with D maybe TRBD2 (6 bases). CDR3 length: 15 residues. The V gene lost 6 bases and the J gene lost 0 bases, with 13 bases spanning the gap. CDR1 and CDR2 (germline): MNHEY, SVGAGI. CDR3: CASRHGGTSTDTQYF. CDR3 DNA sequence: TGTGCCAGCAGACACGGGGGAACTAGCACAGATACGCAGTATTTT.

This clone turned up a few times. The chain employs TRBV14 and TRBJ2-1, with D perhaps matching TRBD2 (6 bases). The CDR3 spans 16 residues. Trimming left V 0 bases short and J 2 bases short, with 11 bases between. Germline V CDR1 and CDR2: SGHDN, FVKESK. The CDR3 loop is CASSQDHRRAYNEQFF. The CDR3 DNA reads TGTGCCAGCAGCCAAGACCACCGGAGGGCCTACAATGAGCAGTTCTTC.

This sequence joins TRBV20-1 and TRBJ2-7; D gene uncertain. This CDR3 is 11 amino acids long. The V end lost 5 bases, the J end lost 2 bases, and 7 bases lay between the germline ends. Per the germline V gene, CDR1 is DFQATT and CDR2 is SNEGSKA (reference sequence). The CDR3, as DNA: TGCAGTGCTCCCTACCCCTACGAGCAGTACTTC. It encodes CSAPYPYEQYF.

The chain is built from TRBV5-6 and TRBJ1-3, with D perhaps matching TRBD1 (6 bases). The CDR3 runs to 15 residues. Germline CDR1 SGHDT, CDR2 YYEEEE. V was trimmed by 4 bases and J by 7 bases, leaving 18 bases between them. This chain's CDR3 is CASSLSTGLGNTIYF. The CDR3 nucleotides read TGTGCCAGCAGCCTATCGACAGGTCTTGGTAACACCATATATTTT.

On this clone itself: One end of the junction fails to match germline, which may point to a read error. This chain connects TRBV7-9 to TRBJ2-7; D is perhaps TRBD1 (6 bases). The germline gives CDR1 SEHNR, CDR2 FQNEAQ (reference sequence). The CDR3 spans 12 residues. The CDR3 sequence is CSSSPQGYEQYF. The CDR3 DNA is TGTTCCAGCAGCCCACAGGGATACGAGCAGTACTTC.

This clone was seen a handful of times. At the DNA level, this CDR3 is encoded by other sequences in the same sample as well. The V call is TRBV6-5, the J call TRBJ1-2; D may be TRBD1 (5 bases). Trimming pared 2 bases from V and 4 bases from J, leaving 8 bases between. The CDR3 length is 13 residues. Per the germline V gene, CDR1 is MNHEY and CDR2 is SVGAGI. CDR3: CASSYGQRYGYTF. The CDR3 DNA follows: TGTGCCAGCAGTTACGGACAACGCTATGGCTACACCTTC.

For this clone: At the DNA level, this CDR3 is encoded by other sequences in the same sample as well. The rearrangement joins TRBV2 to TRBJ2-1, with D unclear. Germline V gene data show CDR1 as SNHLY and CDR2 as FYNNEI. The V end was cut by 1 base, the J end by 4 bases, with 14 bases between. The CDR3 is 16 amino acids. CDR3 amino acids: CASSEGPQTGYNEQFF. CDR3 coding DNA: TGTGCCAGCAGTGAAGGGCCACAAACGGGTTACAATGAGCAGTTCTTC.

J is TRBJ1-2 and V is TRBV4-2; unclear D gene. This CDR3 is built from 15 residues. Deletions cut 2 bases from V and 2 bases from J, with 12 bases between. The germline gives CDR1 LGHNA, CDR2 YNFKEQ. CDR3 in DNA: TGTGCCAGCAGCCAACCGTCTGGGGAGAACTATGGCTACACCTTC. Its protein is CASSQPSGENYGYTF.

The chain has TRBV6-1 and TRBJ2-5; D possibly corresponds to TRBD1 (5 bases). CDR3 length: 13 amino acids. Trimming shortened V by 10 bases and J by 9 bases, and 21 bases separated the two germline ends. Germline V CDR1 and CDR2: MNHNS, SASEGT. This CDR3 reads CATLRGGGRAQYF. CDR3 DNA: TGTGCCACCCTAAGGGGCGGTGGACGAGCCCAGTACTTC.

The J gene is TRBJ2-5, the V gene TRBV28; D possibly corresponds to TRBD2 (7 bases). CDR3 length: 15 amino acids. Germline V CDR1 and CDR2: MDHEN, SYDVKM. The V gene lost 5 bases and the J gene lost 4 bases, with 17 bases spanning the gap. In nucleotides, the CDR3 is TGTGCCAGCAGTAGGGGGGCGGGGGTGGCAGAGACCCAGTACTTC. The encoded protein is CASSRGAGVAETQYF.

This chain joins TRBV6-1 and TRBJ2-3; 9 bases are a match to TRBD2. This CDR3 contains 14 residues. Unmatched junction bases numbered 3, after V lost 6 bases and J lost 2 bases. From germline, CDR1 is MNHNS and CDR2 SASEGT. This CDR3 reads CASRVAGDTDTQYF. The CDR3 region has the DNA TGTGCCAGCAGGGTAGCGGGAGACACAGATACGCAGTATTTT.

This clone was detected a few times. The same CDR3 arises from other DNA sequences in this sample as well. V and J are TRBV29-1 and TRBJ2-1; a weak D match, TRBD2 (6 bases). This CDR3 has 13 residues. V lost 4 bases and J 6 bases, leaving 13 bases between the germline ends. Germline loops: CDR1 SQVTM, CDR2 ANQGSEA. The CDR3 nucleotides are TGCAGCGTTGGTGGAACGGGAGCCAATGAGCAGTTCTTC. Encoded protein: CSVGGTGANEQFF.

The chain couples TRBV28 to TRBJ1-5; a weak D match, TRBD1 (5 bases). CDR3 size: 14 residues. Germline assignment: CDR1 MDHEN and CDR2 SYDVKM. V lost 6 bases and J 7 bases, leaving 16 bases between the germline ends. The DNA for the CDR3 is TGTGCCAGCAGGTTTCCGGGGGGAAGCCAGCCCCAGCATTTT. It codes for CASRFPGGSQPQHF.

This clone appeared a single time. V usage is TRBV7-2 and J usage is TRBJ2-1; 13 bases are shared with TRBD2. This CDR3 has 15 amino acids. The ends lost 4 bases at V and 6 bases at J; junction bases unmatched: 3. The germline V gene encodes CDR1 SGHTA and CDR2 FQGNSA. The chain's CDR3 is CASSSGTSGINEQFF. CDR3 in DNA: TGTGCCAGCAGCTCCGGGACTAGCGGGATCAATGAGCAGTTCTTC.

The gene calls are TRBV5-1 and TRBJ2-5, with D hard to call. The V end was cut by 3 bases, the J end by 0 bases, with 9 bases between. Germline V gives CDR1 SGHRS, CDR2 YFSETQ. The CDR3 is made up of 14 amino acids. CDR3 coding DNA: TGCGCCAGCAGCTCCCCACTAAACCAAGAGACCCAGTACTTC. Translation: CASSSPLNQETQYF.

This clone occurred a few times. The chain recombines TRBV6-1 with TRBJ1-1; perhaps TRBD1 as D (5 bases). The V end was cut by 5 bases, the J end by 0 bases, with 7 bases between. The CDR3 extends over 13 amino acids. The germline CDR1 and CDR2 sequences are MNHNS and SASEGT. The CDR3 region is CASSTGVNTEAFF. The CDR3 bases are TGTGCCAGCAGTACAGGAGTGAACACTGAAGCTTTCTTT.